The entry that follows covers one T cell receptor (beta chain) sequence. Its antigen is undetermined. RNA was extracted from bulk tissue without any cell sorting. CDR1 MNHEY and CDR2 SVGEGT come from the germline V gene. Trimming took off 3 bases at V and 5 bases at J, with 15 bases between the two ends. The CDR3 contains 15 residues. The library came from three nested PCR rounds adapted from ARM-PCR protocols. TCRdb fed the multiplex PCR reads into MiXCR, producing one record per CDR3 protein. The sample has tens of thousands of distinct CDR3 sequences; around 70% are singletons. The source of the sample is a study of tumor and adjacent non-tumor tissue in lung cancer. Regarding the study as a whole: Top 100 clones took a larger repertoire share in normal lung. Higher tumor TCR diversity was associated with shorter survival.

This clonotype was obtained from a woman in her sixties or seventies with non-small cell lung cancer. The specimen sequenced was lung tumor tissue. The chain is built from TRBV6-2 or TRBV6-3 and TRBJ2-3; D is perhaps TRBD2 (6 bases). The CDR3 loop is CASSYSREVQDTQYF. The CDR3 nucleotides read TGTGCCAGCAGTTATTCGAGGGAGGTGCAAGATACGCAGTATTTT.